Sequencing of this T cell receptor (beta chain) was carried out in a study of naive and memory T cell subsets. Points from the study as a whole: Reportedly, tuberculin skin test sites gave far more TCRs than other biopsies.

Amplification of ligated cDNA took four PCR rounds with SP2 and nested alpha and beta constant primers. Blood and skin TCR RNA was reverse transcribed with alpha and beta constant primers. A single record per CDR3 protein comes from TCRdb applying MiXCR to the UMI-ligation and nested PCR reads. The sample lists 20,000 to 25,000 distinct CDR3 sequences, about 6.4% occurring once. This clonotype was seen at least ten times. Its antigen is still unknown. V was pared by 1 base and J by 6 bases, with 8 bases between. Germline lookup yields CDR1 SGHTA and CDR2 FQGNSA. This CDR3 is built from 13 residues. The treatment is: skin biopsy from PPD injection site in Mantoux-positive individual. A UMI-containing oligonucleotide was joined by 3' ligation to the TCR cDNA template. Tuberculin skin test biopsies were taken where PPD was injected in Mantoux-positive people.

The chain carries TRBV7-2 and TRBJ2-3; D not certain. The receptor was isolated from an adult in good health. Sequenced material: skin, taken from a tuberculin skin test site. CDR3 sequence reads: CASSLDRVDTQYF. The CDR3 coding sequence is TGTGCCAGCAGCTTAGATCGGGTTGATACGCAGTATTTT.